This T cell receptor (beta chain) was identified in a study of cytomegalovirus exposure and HLA in healthy donors. This clone was picked up a small number of times. The antigen remains undetermined. One end of the junction fails to match germline, which may point to a read error. This CDR3 has 8 residues. Looked up from germline, CDR1 is SQVTM and CDR2 is ANQGSEA. PCR amplification relied on 60 Vbeta primers (plus 13 Jbeta primers). Profiled with immunoSEQ multiplex PCR; TCRdb holds only in-frame clones, not every one. The repertoire holds about 130,000 clones, with approximately 78% as singletons. Study conclusions and caveats: Researchers reported in a later analysis that a missense DCLRE1C variant was tied to TCR beta V- and J-gene trimming. A classifier reportedly called cytomegalovirus status with high sensitivity and specificity.

This clonotype was obtained from a human donor in good health. Specimen: PBMCs. The gene calls are TRBV29-1 and TRBJ1-2; tentative D call: TRBD1 (5 bases). CDR3 loop: CSVEPGDF. CDR3 DNA: TGCAGCGTTGAACCGGGGGATTTC.